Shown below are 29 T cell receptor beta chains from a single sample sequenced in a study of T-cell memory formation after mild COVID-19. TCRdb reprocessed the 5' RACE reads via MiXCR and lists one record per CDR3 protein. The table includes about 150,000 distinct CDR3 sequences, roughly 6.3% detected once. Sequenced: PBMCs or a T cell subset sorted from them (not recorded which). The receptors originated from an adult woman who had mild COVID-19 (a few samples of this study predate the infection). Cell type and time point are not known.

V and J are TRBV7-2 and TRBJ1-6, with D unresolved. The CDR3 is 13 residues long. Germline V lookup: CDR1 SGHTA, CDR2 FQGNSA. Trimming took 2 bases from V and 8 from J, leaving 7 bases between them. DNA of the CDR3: TGTGCCAGCAGCTTATTGACGGATTCACCCCTCCACTTT. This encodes CASSLLTDSPLHF.

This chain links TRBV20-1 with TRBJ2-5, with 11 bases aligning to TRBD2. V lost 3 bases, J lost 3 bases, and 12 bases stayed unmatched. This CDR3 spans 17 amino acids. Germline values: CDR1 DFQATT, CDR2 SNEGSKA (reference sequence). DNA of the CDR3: TGCAGTGCTAGGGGACTCGGGACTAGCGGCCAAAAAGAGACCCAGTACTTC. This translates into CSARGLGTSGQKETQYF.

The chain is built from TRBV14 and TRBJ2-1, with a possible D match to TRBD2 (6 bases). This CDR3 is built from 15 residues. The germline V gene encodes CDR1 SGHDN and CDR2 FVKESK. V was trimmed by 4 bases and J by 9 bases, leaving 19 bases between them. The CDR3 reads CASSRDSRGWGEQFF. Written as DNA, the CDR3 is TGTGCCAGCAGCCGGGACTCACGCGGATGGGGTGAGCAGTTCTTC.

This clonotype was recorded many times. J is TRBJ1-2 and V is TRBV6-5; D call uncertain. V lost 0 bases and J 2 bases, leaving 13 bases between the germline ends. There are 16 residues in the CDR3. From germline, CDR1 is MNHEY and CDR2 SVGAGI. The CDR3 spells CASSYSALVGNYGYTF. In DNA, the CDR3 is TGTGCCAGCAGTTACTCCGCGTTGGTAGGGAACTATGGCTACACCTTC.

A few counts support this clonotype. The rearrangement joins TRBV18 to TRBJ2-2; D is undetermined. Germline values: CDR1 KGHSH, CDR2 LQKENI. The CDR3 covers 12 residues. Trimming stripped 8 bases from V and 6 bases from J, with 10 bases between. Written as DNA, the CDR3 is TGTGCCAGCGCCCGGCCTTCCGGGGAGCTGTTTTTT. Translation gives CASARPSGELFF.

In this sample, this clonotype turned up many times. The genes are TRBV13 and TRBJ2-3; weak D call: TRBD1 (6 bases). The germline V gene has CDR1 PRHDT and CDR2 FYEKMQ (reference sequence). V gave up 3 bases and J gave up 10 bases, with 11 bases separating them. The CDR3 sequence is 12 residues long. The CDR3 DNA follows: TGTGCCAGCAGCTTCGGACAGCGATCGCAGTATTTT. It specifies CASSFGQRSQYF.

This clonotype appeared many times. CDR3 DNA: TGCGCCAGCAGCCCCTTAATGGTGGCAGGGCCGAACAAAACGTACAATGAGCAGTTCTTC. Its translation is CASSPLMVAGPNKTYNEQFF. The chain has TRBV5-1 and TRBJ2-1; perhaps TRBD1 as D (5 bases). This CDR3 is built from 20 residues. In germline, CDR1 is SGHRS, CDR2 YFSETQ. V lost 4 bases and J 4 bases, leaving 30 bases between the germline ends.

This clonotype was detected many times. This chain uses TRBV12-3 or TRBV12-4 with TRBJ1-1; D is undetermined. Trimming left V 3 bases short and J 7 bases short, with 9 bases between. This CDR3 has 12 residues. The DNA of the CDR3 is TGTGCCAGCAGTTTCGGCAGGATTGAAGCTTTCTTT. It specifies CASSFGRIEAFF.

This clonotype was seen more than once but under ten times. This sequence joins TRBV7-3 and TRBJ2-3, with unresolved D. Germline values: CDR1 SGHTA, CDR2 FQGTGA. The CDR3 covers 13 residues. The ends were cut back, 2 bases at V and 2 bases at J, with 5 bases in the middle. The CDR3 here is CASSLLYTDTQYF. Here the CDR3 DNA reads TGTGCCAGCAGCTTACTCTACACAGATACGCAGTATTTT.

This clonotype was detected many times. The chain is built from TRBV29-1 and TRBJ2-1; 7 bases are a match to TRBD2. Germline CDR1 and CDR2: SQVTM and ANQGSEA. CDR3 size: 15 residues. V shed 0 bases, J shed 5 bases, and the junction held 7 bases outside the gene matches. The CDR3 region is CSVEEWLAENNEQFF. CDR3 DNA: TGCAGCGTTGAAGAGTGGCTAGCGGAGAACAATGAGCAGTTCTTC.

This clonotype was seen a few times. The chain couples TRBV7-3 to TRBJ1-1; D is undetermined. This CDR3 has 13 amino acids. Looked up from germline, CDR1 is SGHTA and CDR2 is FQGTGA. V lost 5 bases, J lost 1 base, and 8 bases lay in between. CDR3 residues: CASSLHRNTEAFF. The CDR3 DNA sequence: TGTGCCAGCAGCCTACACAGGAACACTGAAGCTTTCTTT. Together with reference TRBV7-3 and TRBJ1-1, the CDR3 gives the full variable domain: GAGVSQTPSNKVTEKGKYVELRCDPISGHTALYWYRQSLGQGPEFLIYFQGTGAADDSGLPNDRFFAVRPEGSVSTLKIQRTERGDSAVYLCASSLHRNTEAFFGQGTRLTVV.

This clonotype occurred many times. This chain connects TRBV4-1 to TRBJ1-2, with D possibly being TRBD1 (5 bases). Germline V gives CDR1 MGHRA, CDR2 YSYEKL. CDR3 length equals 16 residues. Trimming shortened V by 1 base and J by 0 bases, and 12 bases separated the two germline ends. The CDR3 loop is CASSQGRGSPNYGYTF. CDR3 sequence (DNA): TGCGCCAGCAGCCAAGGACGGGGCTCTCCTAACTATGGCTACACCTTC.

For the CDR3, the DNA is TGTGCCAGCAGCCTTGGGACTAGCGGGGTTGATCTGGGCTACGAGCAGTACTTC. This translates into CASSLGTSGVDLGYEQYF. This rearrangement joins TRBV11-2 to TRBJ2-7; TRBD2 agrees at 13 bases. The germline gives CDR1 SGHAT, CDR2 FQNNGV. This CDR3 has 18 amino acids. Unmatched junction bases numbered 13, after V lost 5 bases and J lost 3 bases.

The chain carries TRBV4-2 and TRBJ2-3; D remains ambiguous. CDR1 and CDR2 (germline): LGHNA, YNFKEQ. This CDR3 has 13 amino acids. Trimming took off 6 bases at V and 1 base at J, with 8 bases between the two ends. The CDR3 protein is CASRVFGTDTQYF. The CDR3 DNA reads TGTGCCAGCAGGGTCTTTGGCACAGATACGCAGTATTTT.

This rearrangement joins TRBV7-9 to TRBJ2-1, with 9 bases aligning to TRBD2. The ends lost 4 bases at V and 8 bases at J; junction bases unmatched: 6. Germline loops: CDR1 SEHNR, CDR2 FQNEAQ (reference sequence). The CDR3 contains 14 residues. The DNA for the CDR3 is TGTGCCAGCAGCTCCGTGCGGGGGGGCGATGAGCAGTTCTTC. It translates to CASSSVRGGDEQFF.

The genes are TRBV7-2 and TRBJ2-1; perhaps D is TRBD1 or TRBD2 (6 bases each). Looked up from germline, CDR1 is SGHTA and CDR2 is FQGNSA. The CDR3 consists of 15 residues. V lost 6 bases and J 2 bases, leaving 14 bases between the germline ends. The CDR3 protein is CASSPRGPTYNEQFF. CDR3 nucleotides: TGTGCCAGCAGTCCTCGGGGGCCTACCTACAATGAGCAGTTCTTC.

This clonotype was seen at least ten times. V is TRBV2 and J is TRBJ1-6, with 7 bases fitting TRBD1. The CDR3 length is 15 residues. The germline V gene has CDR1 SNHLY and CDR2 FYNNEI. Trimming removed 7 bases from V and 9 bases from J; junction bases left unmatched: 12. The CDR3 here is CASNQGGNLGSPLHF. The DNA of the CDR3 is TGTGCCAGCAACCAGGGGGGGAACCTAGGTTCACCCCTCCACTTT.

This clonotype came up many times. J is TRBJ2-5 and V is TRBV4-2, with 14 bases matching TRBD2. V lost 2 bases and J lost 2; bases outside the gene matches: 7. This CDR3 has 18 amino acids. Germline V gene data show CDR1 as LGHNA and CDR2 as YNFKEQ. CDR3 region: CASSQRLAGGPGQETQYF. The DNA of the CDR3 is TGTGCCAGCAGCCAAAGACTAGCGGGGGGGCCTGGGCAAGAGACCCAGTACTTC.

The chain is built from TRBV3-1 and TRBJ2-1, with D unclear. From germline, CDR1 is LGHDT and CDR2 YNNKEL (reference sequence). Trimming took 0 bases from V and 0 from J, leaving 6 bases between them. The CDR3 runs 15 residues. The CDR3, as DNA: TGTGCCAGCAGCCAAGATCGAAGCTCCTACAATGAGCAGTTCTTC. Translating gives CASSQDRSSYNEQFF.

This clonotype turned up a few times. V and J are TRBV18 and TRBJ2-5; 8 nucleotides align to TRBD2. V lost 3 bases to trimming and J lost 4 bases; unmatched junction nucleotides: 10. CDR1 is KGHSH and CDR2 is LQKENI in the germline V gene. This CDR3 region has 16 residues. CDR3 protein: CASSPLQRGSAETQYF. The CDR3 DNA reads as TGTGCCAGCTCACCCCTGCAGCGGGGGTCCGCAGAGACCCAGTACTTC. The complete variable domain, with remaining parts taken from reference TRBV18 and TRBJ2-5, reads NAGVMQNPRHLVRRRGQEARLRCSPMKGHSHVYWYRQLPEEGLKFMVYLQKENIIDESGMPKERFSAEFPKEGPSILRIQQVVRGDSAAYFCASSPLQRGSAETQYFGPGTRLLVL.

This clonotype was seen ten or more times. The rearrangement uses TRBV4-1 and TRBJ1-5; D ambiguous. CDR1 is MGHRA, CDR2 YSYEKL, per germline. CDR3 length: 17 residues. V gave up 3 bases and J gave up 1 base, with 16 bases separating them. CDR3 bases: TGCGCCAGCAGCCACGGCGTCAGTCAAAGGAGCAATCAGCCCCAGCATTTT. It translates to CASSHGVSQRSNQPQHF.

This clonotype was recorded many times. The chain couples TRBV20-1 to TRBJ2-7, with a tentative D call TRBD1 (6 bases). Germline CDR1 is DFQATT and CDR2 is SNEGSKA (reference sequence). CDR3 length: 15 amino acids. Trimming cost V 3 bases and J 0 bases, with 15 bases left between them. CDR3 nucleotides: TGCAGTGCTAGGCCGGGACAAGGCGTCTCCTACGAGCAGTACTTC. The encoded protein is CSARPGQGVSYEQYF.

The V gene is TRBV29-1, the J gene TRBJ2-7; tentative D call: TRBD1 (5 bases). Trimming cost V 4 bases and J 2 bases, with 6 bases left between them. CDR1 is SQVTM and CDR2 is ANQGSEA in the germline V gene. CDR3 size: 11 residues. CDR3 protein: CSVATAYEQYF. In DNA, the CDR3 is TGCAGCGTTGCGACAGCCTACGAGCAGTACTTC.

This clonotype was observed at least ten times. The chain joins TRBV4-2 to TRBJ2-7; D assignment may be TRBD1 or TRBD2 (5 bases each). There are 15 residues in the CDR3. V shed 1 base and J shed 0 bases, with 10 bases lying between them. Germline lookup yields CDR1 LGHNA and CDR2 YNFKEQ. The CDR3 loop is CASSQAWGSSYEQYF. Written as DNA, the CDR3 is TGTGCCAGCAGCCAAGCCTGGGGGAGCTCCTACGAGCAGTACTTC.

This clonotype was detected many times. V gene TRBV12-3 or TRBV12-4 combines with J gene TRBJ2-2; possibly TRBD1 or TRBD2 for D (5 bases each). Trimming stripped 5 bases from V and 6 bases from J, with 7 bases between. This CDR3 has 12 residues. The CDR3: CASSRDAGELFF. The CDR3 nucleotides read TGTGCCAGCAGTCGGGACGCCGGGGAGCTGTTTTTT.

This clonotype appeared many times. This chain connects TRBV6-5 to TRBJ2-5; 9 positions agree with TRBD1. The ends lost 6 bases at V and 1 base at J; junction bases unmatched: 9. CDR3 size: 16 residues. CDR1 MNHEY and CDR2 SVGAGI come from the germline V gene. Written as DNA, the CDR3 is TGTGCCAGCAGGCCGAAACGGGACAGGGCCCAAGAGACCCAGTACTTC. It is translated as CASRPKRDRAQETQYF.

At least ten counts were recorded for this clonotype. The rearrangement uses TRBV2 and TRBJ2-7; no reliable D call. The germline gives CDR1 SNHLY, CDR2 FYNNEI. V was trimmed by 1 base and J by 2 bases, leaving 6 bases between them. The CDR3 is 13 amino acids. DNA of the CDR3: TGTGCCAGCAGTGAAGTGGGGACCTACGAGCAGTACTTC. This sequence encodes CASSEVGTYEQYF.

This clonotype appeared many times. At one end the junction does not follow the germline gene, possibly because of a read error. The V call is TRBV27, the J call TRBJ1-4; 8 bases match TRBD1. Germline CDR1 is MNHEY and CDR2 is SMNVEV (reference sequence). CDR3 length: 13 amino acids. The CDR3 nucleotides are TGTGCCAGCAGTCCGACCGGGACAGGAAGGCGTCTTTTT. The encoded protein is CASSPTGTGRRLF.

CDR3 DNA sequence: TGTGCCAGCAGTCTGCGGGGGAGGCCAGATACGCAGTATTTT. Translating gives CASSLRGRPDTQYF. The rearrangement joins TRBV6-8 to TRBJ2-3; the match to TRBD2 covers 7 bases. Trimming removed 5 bases from V and 4 bases from J; junction bases left unmatched: 6. Germline V gene data show CDR1 as MNHGY and CDR2 as SAAAGT. There are 14 residues in the CDR3.